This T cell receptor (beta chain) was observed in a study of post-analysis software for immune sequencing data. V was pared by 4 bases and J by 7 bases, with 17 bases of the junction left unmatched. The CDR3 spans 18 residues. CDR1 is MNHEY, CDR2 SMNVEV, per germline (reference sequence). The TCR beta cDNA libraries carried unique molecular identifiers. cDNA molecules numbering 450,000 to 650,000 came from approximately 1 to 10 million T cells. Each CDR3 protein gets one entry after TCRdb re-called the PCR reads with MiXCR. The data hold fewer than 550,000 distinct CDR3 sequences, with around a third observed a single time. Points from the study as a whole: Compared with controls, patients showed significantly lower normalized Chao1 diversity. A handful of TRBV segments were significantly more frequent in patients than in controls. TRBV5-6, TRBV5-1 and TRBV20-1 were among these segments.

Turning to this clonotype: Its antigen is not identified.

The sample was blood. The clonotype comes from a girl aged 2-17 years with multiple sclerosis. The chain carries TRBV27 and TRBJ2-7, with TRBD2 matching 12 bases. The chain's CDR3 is CASSSGGTSGLVYNEQYF. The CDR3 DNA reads TGTGCCAGCAGTTCGGGAGGGACTAGCGGGTTGGTATACAATGAGCAGTACTTC.